Shown below are 9 T cell receptor beta chains from a single sample sequenced in a study of blood T cell repertoires in COVID-19. Clones were read by immunoSEQ multiplex PCR, and TCRdb kept only the in-frame ones, dropping some. The data show hundreds of thousands of clones, with around 85% seen just once and 9.6% held by the top ten. Sequenced sample: peripheral blood. The receptors shown here come from a woman older than 75 with acute or convalescent COVID-19.

This chain joins TRBV11-3 and TRBJ2-1, with a weak D call TRBD2 (6 bases). The germline V gene has CDR1 SGHNT and CDR2 YENEEA. V was shortened by 2 bases and J by 4 bases, with 9 bases between the two germline ends. The CDR3 sequence is 14 residues long. In DNA, the CDR3 is TGTGCCAGCAGCTTAACGGGAGCTTACAATGAGCAGTTCTTC. It is translated as CASSLTGAYNEQFF.

V usage is TRBV29-1 and J usage is TRBJ2-7, with D possibly TRBD2 on 7 matching bases. V gave up 5 bases and J gave up 9 bases, with 26 bases separating them. CDR1 is SQVTM and CDR2 is ANQGSEA in the germline V gene. There are 15 residues in the CDR3. Written as DNA, the CDR3 is TGCAGCGTTAAGGGGGGGACGTCTGGCCTGGAAGGGCAGTACTTC. Protein sequence: CSVKGGTSGLEGQYF.

V and J are TRBV7-3 and TRBJ1-2, with D maybe TRBD1 (5 bases). V gave up 5 bases and J gave up 7 bases, with 14 bases separating them. The germline V gene has CDR1 SGHTA and CDR2 FQGTGA. The CDR3 length is 13 residues. CDR3 region: CASSPVRGGGYTF. CDR3 nucleotide sequence: TGTGCCAGCAGCCCAGTGCGGGGGGGTGGCTACACCTTC.

This clone was detected only once. V gene TRBV3-1 (or the pseudogene TRBV3-2) combines with J gene TRBJ2-2; TRBD1 aligns across 7 bases. Per the germline V gene, CDR1 is LGHDT and CDR2 is YNNKEL (reference sequence). Losses at the gene ends were 3 bases for V and 3 bases for J; bases not matched to a gene: 7. The CDR3 consists of 16 residues. CDR3 in DNA: TGTGCCAGCAGCCACCTAGACAGGGATTACACCGGGGAGCTGTTTTTT. Amino acids: CASSHLDRDYTGELFF.

V and J are TRBV5-1 and TRBJ2-5; possible D gene TRBD1, 6 bases. Looked up from germline, CDR1 is SGHRS and CDR2 is YFSETQ. The germline V and J ends were trimmed by 0 bases and 0 bases, with 9 bases remaining between them. CDR3 length: 15 amino acids. The CDR3 sequence: CASSLEGVYQETQYF. DNA for the CDR3: TGCGCCAGCAGCTTGGAGGGGGTGTACCAAGAGACCCAGTACTTC.

J is TRBJ2-2 and V is TRBV2, with D perhaps TRBD2 (5 bases). The germline V gene has CDR1 SNHLY and CDR2 FYNNEI. This CDR3 spans 15 amino acids. Trimming left V 1 base short and J 4 bases short, with 10 bases between. The DNA of the CDR3 is TGTGCCAGCAGTGAAGGTGGACTGACCACCGGGGAGCTGTTTTTT. Amino acids: CASSEGGLTTGELFF.

The chain carries TRBV5-8 and TRBJ1-2; 8 positions agree with TRBD1. The CDR3 has 15 amino acids. The germline V gene encodes CDR1 SGHTS and CDR2 YDEGEE. V dropped 4 bases and J dropped 4; count of bases not matched to a gene: 9. As DNA, the CDR3 is TGTGCCAGCAGCCTTGACAGGGGAAAAGGCTATGGCTACACCTTC. Its translation: CASSLDRGKGYGYTF. The whole variable domain, remainder taken from reference TRBV5-8 and TRBJ1-2, is EAGVTQSPTHLIKTRGQQATLRCSPISGHTSVYWYQQALGLGLQFLLWYDEGEERNRGNFPPRFSGRQFPNYSSELNVNALELEDSALYLCASSLDRGKGYGYTFGSGTRLTVV.

This clone has just one count. This chain joins TRBV19 and TRBJ2-3, with TRBD2 identical over 16 bases. CDR1 is LNHDA, CDR2 SQIVND, per germline (reference sequence). Trimming removed 4 bases from V and 3 bases from J; junction bases left unmatched: 13. The CDR3 runs 20 residues. The CDR3 is CASSTWLGTSGGARTDTQYF. CDR3 DNA: TGTGCCAGTAGTACCTGGTTGGGGACTAGCGGGGGGGCGAGGACAGATACGCAGTATTTT.

The chain uses TRBV5-1 and TRBJ2-1; 8 bases are shared with TRBD2. Germline lookup yields CDR1 SGHRS and CDR2 YFSETQ. Trimming at V came to 0 bases and at J to 7 bases, leaving 6 bases not matched to a gene. The CDR3 loop spans 15 amino acids. In DNA form, the CDR3 reads TGCGCCAGCAGCTTGGGAGCGGGGGCTGGTAATGAGCAGTTCTTC. It yields the protein CASSLGAGAGNEQFF.